These 16 T cell receptor beta chains originate from one sample sequenced in a study of T cells after yellow fever vaccination. TCRdb re-analysed the 5' RACE reads in MiXCR, keeping a single row per CDR3 protein. The table lists some 400,000 distinct CDR3 sequences, 6.2% of them singletons. The sample here was PBMCs, taken 5 days after the yellow fever booster vaccination. These receptor sequences come from a man aged 25 to 45 who received the YFV17D yellow fever vaccine.

This clonotype was detected many times. V is TRBV7-9 and J is TRBJ2-7, with D tentatively TRBD1 or TRBD2 (5 bases each). Trimming stripped 4 bases from V and 7 bases from J, with 23 bases between. CDR3 length equals 16 residues. Germline-derived CDR1 and CDR2 are SEHNR and FQNEAQ (reference sequence). CDR3 DNA sequence: TGTGCCAGCAGCTCCTCTTGGACACATTATTCGGGGGAGCAGTACTTC. Protein sequence: CASSSSWTHYSGEQYF. Supplemented by reference TRBV7-9 and TRBJ2-7, the full variable domain reads DTGVSQNPRHKITKRGQNVTFRCDPISEHNRLYWYRQTLGQGPEFLTYFQNEAQLEKSRLLSDRFSAERPKGSFSTLEIQRTEQGDSAMYLCASSSSWTHYSGEQYFGPGTRLTVT.

Concerning this clonotype itself: Because the CDR3's place on the DNA is in doubt, the DNA is left out and the CDR3 is given as listed by TCRdb. The chain uses TRBV3-1 and TRBJ2-5; the D call in the table, TRBD1, was not verified against the DNA. Germline CDR1 reads LGHDT; CDR2 reads YNNKEL (reference sequence). The CDR3 is 23 amino acids long, termini counted. CDR3 sequence reads: CASSPWGLETQYFGPGTRETQYF.

This clonotype turned up a few times. The J gene is TRBJ2-5, the V gene TRBV29-1; the D call may be TRBD1 or TRBD2 (5 bases each). The CDR3 totals 13 residues. Germline CDR1 and CDR2: SQVTM and ANQGSEA. The V gene lost 7 bases and the J gene lost 3 bases, with 15 bases spanning the gap. The DNA of the CDR3 is TGCAGCGGGGCCGGGACCACAGAAGAGACCCAGTACTTC. As protein: CSGAGTTEETQYF.

This clonotype was counted only a few times. The chain combines TRBV7-2 with TRBJ2-1; D remains ambiguous. V lost 4 bases, J lost 6 bases, and 22 bases lay in between. CDR1 is SGHTA, CDR2 FQGNSA, per germline. The CDR3 consists of 17 residues. The DNA of the CDR3 is TGTGCCAGCAGCTACTACCCACCTGGCGGTAGCCTCAATGAGCAGTTCTTC. Residues: CASSYYPPGGSLNEQFF. Combining the CDR3 with reference TRBV7-2 and TRBJ2-1 gives the whole variable domain GAGVSQSPSNKVTEKGKDVELRCDPISGHTALYWYRQSLGQGLEFLIYFQGNSAPDKSGLPSDRFSAERTGGSVSTLTIQRTQQEDSAVYLCASSYYPPGGSLNEQFFGPGTRLTVL.

The sample holds many counts of this clonotype. The rearrangement links TRBV7-2 to TRBJ2-5; D unclear. This CDR3 is 12 amino acids long. Germline lookup yields CDR1 SGHTA and CDR2 FQGNSA. The ends were cut back, 5 bases at V and 2 bases at J, with 6 bases in the middle. CDR3: CASSVVQETQYF. CDR3 nucleotides: TGTGCCAGCAGCGTCGTGCAAGAGACCCAGTACTTC.

This clonotype was seen repeatedly, ten times or more. V gene TRBV7-9 combines with J gene TRBJ2-2, with D perhaps TRBD1 or TRBD2 (6 bases each). Germline loops: CDR1 SEHNR, CDR2 FQNEAQ (reference sequence). The CDR3 sequence is 14 residues long. V lost 5 bases to trimming and J lost 3 bases, with 10 bases between them. CDR3 sequence: CASSPGGHTGELFF. CDR3 DNA sequence: TGTGCCAGCAGCCCTGGGGGGCACACCGGGGAGCTGTTTTTT. Looking up the rest from reference TRBV7-9 and TRBJ2-2 gives the full variable domain: DTGVSQNPRHKITKRGQNVTFRCDPISEHNRLYWYRQTLGQGPEFLTYFQNEAQLEKSRLLSDRFSAERPKGSFSTLEIQRTEQGDSAMYLCASSPGGHTGELFFGEGSRLTVL.

This clonotype came up a few times. The chain couples TRBV5-1 to TRBJ2-3; D gene unclear. This CDR3 is built from 15 residues. Germline V gene lookup returns CDR1 SGHRS and CDR2 YFSETQ. The ends were cut back, 0 bases at V and 1 base at J, with 9 bases in the middle. CDR3 protein: CASSLELPGTDTQYF. In DNA form, the CDR3 reads TGCGCCAGCAGCTTGGAACTACCTGGCACAGATACGCAGTATTTT. The whole variable domain, remainder taken from reference TRBV5-1 and TRBJ2-3, is KAGVTQTPRYLIKTRGQQVTLSCSPISGHRSVSWYQQTPGQGLQFLFEYFSETQRNKGNFPGRFSGRQFSNSRSEMNVSTLELGDSALYLCASSLELPGTDTQYFGPGTRLTVL.

This clonotype turned up a few times. The CDR3 DNA is TGTGCCAGCAGCGAGCGGACAGGGTCTAACACTGAAGCTTTCTTT. Translated, it gives CASSERTGSNTEAFF. V and J are TRBV7-6 and TRBJ1-1, with 8 bases aligning to TRBD1. Germline lookup yields CDR1 SGHVS and CDR2 FNYEAQ. CDR3 length: 15 residues. Trimming at V came to 5 bases and at J to 2 bases, leaving 7 bases not matched to a gene. The full variable domain, its missing parts supplied by reference TRBV7-6 and TRBJ1-1, is GAGVSQSPRYKVTKRGQDVALRCDPISGHVSLYWYRQALGQGPEFLTYFNYEAQQDKSGLPNDRFSAERPEGSISTLTIQRTEQRDSAMYRCASSERTGSNTEAFFGQGTRLTVV.

CDR3 DNA sequence: TGCAGCGTTCCGGGACTAGCAGCCAATGAGCAGTTCTTC. The encoded protein is CSVPGLAANEQFF. The chain has TRBV29-1 and TRBJ2-1, with 9 bases fitting TRBD2. The CDR3 has 13 residues. The V gene's germline CDR1 is SQVTM and CDR2 ANQGSEA. V lost 5 bases and J lost 6; bases outside the gene matches: 5.

This rearrangement joins TRBV7-9 to TRBJ2-1, with 12 bases lining up with TRBD2. Germline trimming cut 5 bases from V and 4 bases from J; bases unmatched to any gene: 6. The CDR3 totals 16 residues. Germline CDR1 and CDR2: SEHNR and FQNEAQ (reference sequence). CDR3 coding DNA: TGTGCCAGCAGCCCCGGGACTAGCGGGCCGTACAATGAGCAGTTCTTC. Translating it yields CASSPGTSGPYNEQFF.

This clonotype turned up a few times. V and J are TRBV30 and TRBJ2-7; TRBD1 aligns across 7 bases. V lost 3 bases to trimming and J lost 4 bases; unmatched junction nucleotides: 12. Germline lookup yields CDR1 GTSNPN and CDR2 SVGIG (reference sequence). The CDR3 extends over 15 amino acids. CDR3 in DNA: TGTGCCTGGAGGATGAATATGGGACAGATATACGAGCAGTACTTC. Its protein product is CAWRMNMGQIYEQYF.

This clonotype was observed a handful of times. The chain couples TRBV20-1 to TRBJ2-3; D may be TRBD1 or TRBD2 (5 bases each). V lost 0 bases and J lost 0, with 13 bases in between. The CDR3 has 16 residues. The germline CDR1 and CDR2 sequences are DFQATT and SNEGSKA (reference sequence). The CDR3 reads CSARDRDLTSTDTQYF. Here the CDR3 DNA reads TGCAGTGCTAGAGACCGGGACCTTACAAGCACAGATACGCAGTATTTT.

This clonotype has at least ten counts. This chain uses TRBV7-8 with TRBJ1-3; tentatively, D is TRBD1 (5 bases). The CDR3 has 15 residues. Per germline, CDR1 SGHVS and CDR2 FQNEAQ. V lost 5 bases, J lost 4 bases, and 15 bases lay in between. CDR3 protein: CASSPQFGGGNTIYF. DNA for the CDR3: TGTGCCAGCAGCCCCCAGTTTGGGGGAGGAAACACCATATATTTT.

This clonotype came up many times. The chain has TRBV29-1 and TRBJ2-7, with TRBD2 as a possible D gene (5 bases). CDR3 length equals 13 residues. CDR1 and CDR2 (germline): SQVTM, ANQGSEA. Trimming stripped 7 bases from V and 3 bases from J, with 16 bases between. The CDR3 nucleotides are TGCAGCGGGTATAGCCTGGGGAGCTACGAGCAGTACTTC. As protein: CSGYSLGSYEQYF.

This clonotype was seen only a few times. The V and J genes are TRBV29-1 and TRBJ2-1; D unresolved. The CDR3 is made up of 14 amino acids. Germline V CDR1 and CDR2: SQVTM, ANQGSEA. V was clipped by 2 bases and J by 4 bases, with 12 bases between them. The CDR3 nucleotides read TGCAGCGTTGAAAACCTCGACGCTTACAATGAGCAGTTCTTC. Protein sequence: CSVENLDAYNEQFF.

The genes are TRBV20-1 and TRBJ2-7, with 14 positions matching TRBD2. CDR3 length: 15 amino acids. The V gene's germline CDR1 is DFQATT and CDR2 SNEGSKA (reference sequence). J gave up 5 bases and V 6 bases, and 9 bases lay outside the gene matches. The CDR3 DNA is TGCAGTGCGGTCTCCGGGACTAGCGGGAGTAACGAGCAGTACTTC. It translates to CSAVSGTSGSNEQYF.